Given below is one TCR beta chain in context. These data originate in a study of blood T cell repertoires in COVID-19. Study in general: The United States, Italy and Spain supplied acute and convalescent COVID-19 samples. PBMCs, B-cell-depleted T cells, or T cells were the source of the cDNA or gDNA that made up the material.

V shed 3 bases and J shed 5 bases, with 14 bases lying between them. The CDR3 has 14 residues. Germline CDR1 is KGHSH and CDR2 is LQKENI. As handled by the study authors: The assay estimated nucleated cells by amplifying reference gene primers. This table comes from immunoSEQ multiplex PCR, and its TCRdb copy is limited to in-frame clones, with some not included. Clone size and V and J calls were adopted from that table, with D and trimming inferred from the DNA. Of under 95,000 clones detected, 87% appear once; the ten largest clones hold around 6.7%. The sample comprised peripheral blood. The chain combines TRBV18 with TRBJ2-7, with D perhaps matching TRBD2 (6 bases). The origin of this receptor is a woman in her forties or fifties with acute or convalescent COVID-19. The CDR3 DNA is TGTGCCAGCTCACCCCGGGGGTCCGACGACGAGCAGTACTTC. Its translation: CASSPRGSDDEQYF.